The 11 T cell receptor beta chains below all came from one sample that was sequenced in a study of cytomegalovirus exposure and HLA in healthy donors. 13 Jbeta primers and 60 Vbeta primers were used for the PCR. Profiled with immunoSEQ multiplex PCR; TCRdb holds only in-frame clones, not every one. The table includes more than 90,000 clones, about 80% detected once. Sample: PBMCs. Receptors were obtained from a woman between 55 and 75 years old in good health and CMV-seronegative.

This sequence joins TRBV7-2 and TRBJ1-3; TRBD1 is a possible D gene (6 bases). The V gene lost 5 bases and the J gene lost 0 bases, with 14 bases spanning the gap. Germline values: CDR1 SGHTA, CDR2 FQGNSA. This CDR3 spans 16 amino acids. Written as DNA, the CDR3 is TGTGCCAGCAGCCCCCGACAGGACAACTCTGGAAACACCATATATTTT. Its protein is CASSPRQDNSGNTIYF.

The chain links TRBV5-1 to TRBJ2-1; 8 nucleotides agree with TRBD1. The CDR3 length is 17 residues. V dropped 1 base and J dropped 7; count of bases not matched to a gene: 13. Germline loops: CDR1 SGHRS, CDR2 YFSETQ. Here the CDR3 reads CASSLWTGTGLLNEQFF. The CDR3 DNA follows: TGCGCCAGCAGCTTGTGGACCGGGACAGGTCTTTTAAATGAGCAGTTCTTC.

This clone has only a few counts. The chain joins TRBV6-1 to TRBJ1-5; no definite D call. The CDR3 is 14 residues long. Germline V gene lookup returns CDR1 MNHNS and CDR2 SASEGT. The germline V and J ends were trimmed by 0 bases and 2 bases, with 5 bases remaining between them. The chain's CDR3 is CASSEAGGNQPQHF. The CDR3 bases are TGTGCCAGCAGTGAAGCAGGAGGCAATCAGCCCCAGCATTTT.

The rearrangement links TRBV2 to TRBJ2-5; TRBD2 is a possible D gene (5 bases). Germline V lookup: CDR1 SNHLY, CDR2 FYNNEI. This CDR3 is built from 15 residues. Trimming shortened V by 4 bases and J by 9 bases, and 21 bases separated the two germline ends. The CDR3: CASSVGSSRAEAQYF. CDR3 DNA sequence: TGTGCCAGCAGTGTCGGCTCTTCTCGAGCGGAGGCCCAGTACTTC.

The chain is built from TRBV6-5 and TRBJ2-1, with 8 bases identical to TRBD2. Unmatched junction bases numbered 10, after V lost 7 bases and J lost 8 bases. Looked up from germline, CDR1 is MNHEY and CDR2 is SVGAGI. The length of the CDR3 is 14 residues. In DNA, the CDR3 is TGTGCCAGCACCGTCCGGGGGGGCCGGGATGAGCAGTTCTTC. Its translation: CASTVRGGRDEQFF.

This CDR3 reads CASTLAGEYNEQFF. Written as DNA, the CDR3 is TGCGCCAGCACCTTAGCGGGGGAGTACAATGAGCAGTTCTTC. J is TRBJ2-1 and V is TRBV10-2; 9 positions match TRBD2. Trimming took 7 bases from V and 4 from J; bases not matched to a gene: 5. The CDR3 consists of 14 residues. The V gene's germline CDR1 is WSHSY and CDR2 SAAADI.

This chain links TRBV28 with TRBJ2-1; TRBD2 aligns across 9 bases. The length of the CDR3 is 16 residues. Looked up from germline, CDR1 is MDHEN and CDR2 is SYDVKM. V shed 8 bases, J shed 1 base, and the junction held 9 bases outside the gene matches. CDR3 in amino acids: CASRGTSSFSYNEQFF. The CDR3, as DNA: TGTGCCAGCCGGGGGACTAGCTCTTTTTCCTACAATGAGCAGTTCTTC.

The rearrangement uses TRBV6-5 and TRBJ2-7; 8 bases fit TRBD2. Unmatched junction bases numbered 4, after V lost 0 bases and J lost 0 bases. The CDR3 totals 16 residues. Germline-derived CDR1 and CDR2 are MNHEY and SVGAGI. The CDR3 reads CASSYSARGDSYEQYF. CDR3 in DNA: TGTGCCAGCAGTTACTCGGCGCGGGGGGACTCCTACGAGCAGTACTTC.

The rearrangement joins TRBV5-1 to TRBJ2-1, with 11 bases identical to TRBD2. The V and J ends lost 1 base and 4 bases, in that order; junction bases with no gene match: 7. CDR1 and CDR2 (germline): SGHRS, YFSETQ. This CDR3 region has 17 residues. The CDR3 loop reads CASSLTSGRSGYNEQFF. The CDR3 coding sequence is TGCGCCAGCAGCTTGACTAGCGGGAGAAGTGGATACAATGAGCAGTTCTTC.

This chain's CDR3 is CASSVILTDTQYF. CDR3 DNA: TGTGCCAGCAGTGTTATACTCACAGATACGCAGTATTTT. V gene TRBV6-5 combines with J gene TRBJ2-3; D unclear. Germline-derived CDR1 and CDR2 are MNHEY and SVGAGI. Trimming removed 5 bases at V and 2 bases at J, with 8 bases between. This CDR3 region has 13 residues.

The chain recombines TRBV7-2 with TRBJ2-3; 8 nucleotides line up with TRBD1. V lost 3 bases, J lost 3 bases, and 2 bases stayed unmatched. The CDR3 runs 14 residues. The V gene's germline CDR1 is SGHTA and CDR2 FQGNSA. DNA for the CDR3: TGTGCCAGCAGCTTCGACAGGGGAACAGATACGCAGTATTTT. Amino acid sequence: CASSFDRGTDTQYF. Supplemented by reference TRBV7-2 and TRBJ2-3, the full variable domain reads GAGVSQSPSNKVTEKGKDVELRCDPISGHTALYWYRQSLGQGLEFLIYFQGNSAPDKSGLPSDRFSAERTGGSVSTLTIQRTQQEDSAVYLCASSFDRGTDTQYFGPGTRLTVL.